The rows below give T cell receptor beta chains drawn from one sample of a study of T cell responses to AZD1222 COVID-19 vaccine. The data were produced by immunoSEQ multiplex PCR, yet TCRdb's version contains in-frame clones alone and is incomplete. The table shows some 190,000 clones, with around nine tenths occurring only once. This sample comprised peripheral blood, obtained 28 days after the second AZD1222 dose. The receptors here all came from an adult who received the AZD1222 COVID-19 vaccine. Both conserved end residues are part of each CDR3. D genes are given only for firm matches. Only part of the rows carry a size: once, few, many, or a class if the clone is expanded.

CDR3aa: CASSLGGVYGYTF
CDR3nt: TGTGCCAGCAGTTTAGGAGGGGTCTATGGCTACACCTTC
j_gene: TRBJ1-2
d_gene: -
abundance: -
v_gene: TRBV12-3/TRBV12-4

CDR3aa: CASSNPTSGVLWFF
CDR3nt: TGTGCCAGCAGTAACCCGACTAGCGGGGTCCTTTGGTTCTTC
j_gene: TRBJ2-1
d_gene: TRBD2
abundance: -
v_gene: TRBV6-5

CDR3aa: CASSFLGNQPQHF
CDR3nt: TGTGCCAGCAGCTTTCTGGGCAATCAGCCCCAGCATTTT
j_gene: TRBJ1-5
d_gene: -
abundance: -
v_gene: TRBV3-1/TRBV3-2

CDR3aa: CASSPFDGYTF
CDR3nt: TGTGCCAGCAGCCCGTTCGATGGCTACACCTTC
j_gene: TRBJ1-2
d_gene: -
abundance: -
v_gene: TRBV9

CDR3aa: CASSRGGGNEKLFF
CDR3nt: TGCGCCAGCAGCCGAGGGGGTGGTAATGAAAAACTGTTTTTT
j_gene: TRBJ1-4
d_gene: -
abundance: -
v_gene: TRBV5-1

CDR3aa: CASSRDFSNTGELFF
CDR3nt: TGTGCCAGCAGCCGGGACTTTTCGAACACCGGGGAGCTGTTTTTT
j_gene: TRBJ2-2
d_gene: -
abundance: -
v_gene: TRBV3-1/TRBV3-2

CDR3aa: CASSTLEGARDQPQHF
CDR3nt: TGTGCCAGCAGTACCCTTGAGGGGGCGCGGGATCAGCCCCAGCATTTT
j_gene: TRBJ1-5
d_gene: TRBD1
abundance: -
v_gene: TRBV6-7

CDR3aa: CASSLGRQEYF
CDR3nt: TGTGCCAGCAGCCTCGGGCGACAGGAGTACTTC
j_gene: TRBJ2-7
d_gene: -
abundance: -
v_gene: TRBV7-9

CDR3aa: CASLEGGGSYNEQFF
CDR3nt: TGTGCCAGCCTCGAGGGGGGGGGCTCCTACAATGAGCAGTTCTTC
j_gene: TRBJ2-1
d_gene: -
abundance: -
v_gene: TRBV10-3

CDR3aa: CASSLKGFTGELFF
CDR3nt: TGTGCCAGCAGTTTGAAGGGGTTCACCGGGGAGCTGTTTTTT
j_gene: TRBJ2-2
d_gene: -
abundance: -
v_gene: TRBV27

CDR3aa: CATTSRDSSTDTQYF
CDR3nt: TGTGCCACTACCTCCCGGGACAGTAGCACAGATACGCAGTATTTT
j_gene: TRBJ2-3
d_gene: TRBD1
abundance: -
v_gene: TRBV19

CDR3aa: CASSEASEDNEQFF
CDR3nt: TGTGCCAGCAGTGAGGCGTCGGAGGACAATGAGCAGTTCTTC
j_gene: TRBJ2-1
d_gene: -
abundance: -
v_gene: TRBV2

CDR3aa: CASSPDGAYEQYF
CDR3nt: TGTGCCAGCAGCCCGGACGGTGCCTACGAGCAGTACTTC
j_gene: TRBJ2-7
d_gene: -
abundance: few
v_gene: TRBV9

CDR3aa: CASSWTGERDTQYF
CDR3nt: TGTGCCAGCAGCTGGACAGGCGAGCGGGATACGCAGTATTTT
j_gene: TRBJ2-3
d_gene: TRBD1
abundance: -
v_gene: TRBV7-9

CDR3aa: CASSYSTQGEAFF
CDR3nt: TGTGCCAGCAGTTACTCTACCCAGGGGGAAGCTTTCTTT
j_gene: TRBJ1-1
d_gene: -
abundance: -
v_gene: TRBV6-6

CDR3aa: CASSWVDSTGELFF
CDR3nt: TGTGCCAGCAGCTGGGTTGACAGCACCGGGGAGCTGTTTTTT
j_gene: TRBJ2-2
d_gene: -
abundance: once
v_gene: TRBV11-2

CDR3aa: CASSPLGGAVETQYF
CDR3nt: TGTGCCAGTAGTCCACTAGGGGGGGCCGTTGAGACCCAGTACTTC
j_gene: TRBJ2-5
d_gene: -
abundance: -
v_gene: TRBV19

CDR3aa: CASSPTGTGGIQPQHF
CDR3nt: TGTGCCAGCTCTCCTACCGGGACGGGAGGGATTCAGCCCCAGCATTTT
j_gene: TRBJ1-5
d_gene: -
abundance: -
v_gene: TRBV18

CDR3aa: CASSHPGQGNQPQHF
CDR3nt: TGTGCCAGCAGCCACCCGGGGCAGGGCAATCAGCCCCAGCATTTT
j_gene: TRBJ1-5
d_gene: -
abundance: -
v_gene: TRBV7-9

CDR3aa: CASSQDALPSNSPLHF
CDR3nt: TGTGCCAGCAGCCAAGACGCCCTTCCGAGTAATTCACCCCTCCACTTT
j_gene: TRBJ1-6
d_gene: -
abundance: once
v_gene: TRBV3-1/TRBV3-2

CDR3aa: CATSGGGQETQYF
CDR3nt: TGTGCCACCAGTGGCGGAGGCCAAGAGACCCAGTACTTC
j_gene: TRBJ2-5
d_gene: -
abundance: -
v_gene: TRBV24-1

CDR3aa: CASSPGGPTEAFF
CDR3nt: TGTGCCAGCAGCCCAGGTGGTCCCACTGAAGCTTTCTTT
j_gene: TRBJ1-1
d_gene: -
abundance: -
v_gene: TRBV7-3

CDR3aa: CASSLMRDRVSGANVLTF
CDR3nt: TGTGCCAGCAGCTTAATGAGGGACAGGGTAAGTGGGGCCAACGTCCTGACTTTC
j_gene: TRBJ2-6
d_gene: TRBD1
abundance: -
v_gene: TRBV7-3

CDR3aa: CSVPVWGAGNTEAFF
CDR3nt: TGCAGCGTCCCCGTTTGGGGGGCGGGGAACACTGAAGCTTTCTTT
j_gene: TRBJ1-1
d_gene: -
abundance: -
v_gene: TRBV29-1

CDR3aa: CASSQNQGTSGNTIYF
CDR3nt: TGTGCCAGCAGCCAGAATCAGGGCACCTCTGGAAACACCATATATTTT
j_gene: TRBJ1-3
d_gene: -
abundance: -
v_gene: TRBV3-1/TRBV3-2

CDR3aa: CASSLMAANTGELFF
CDR3nt: TGTGCCAGCAGCTTAATGGCAGCGAACACCGGGGAGCTGTTTTTT
j_gene: TRBJ2-2
d_gene: -
abundance: -
v_gene: TRBV7-8

CDR3aa: CASSEGLITEAFF
CDR3nt: TGCGCCAGCAGTGAGGGGCTTATCACTGAAGCTTTCTTT
j_gene: TRBJ1-1
d_gene: -
abundance: -
v_gene: TRBV10-1

CDR3aa: CASSVEQENSPLHF
CDR3nt: TGTGCCAGCAGCGTAGAACAGGAGAATTCACCCCTCCACTTT
j_gene: TRBJ1-6
d_gene: -
abundance: -
v_gene: TRBV9

CDR3aa: CASSEQDNSPLHF
CDR3nt: TGTGCCAGCAGTGAACAGGATAATTCACCCCTCCACTTT
j_gene: TRBJ1-6
d_gene: -
abundance: -
v_gene: TRBV25-1

CDR3aa: CASSQDYSGANVLTF
CDR3nt: TGCGCCAGCAGCCAAGATTACTCTGGGGCCAACGTCCTGACTTTC
j_gene: TRBJ2-6
d_gene: -
abundance: -
v_gene: TRBV4-3

CDR3aa: CASSQGDTQYF
CDR3nt: TGTGCCAGCAGCCAGGGGGATACGCAGTATTTT
j_gene: TRBJ2-3
d_gene: -
abundance: -
v_gene: TRBV6-5

CDR3aa: CASSLRPGVSEQYF
CDR3nt: TGTGCCAGCAGCTTACGTCCAGGGGTAAGCGAGCAGTACTTC
j_gene: TRBJ2-7
d_gene: -
abundance: -
v_gene: TRBV11-3

CDR3aa: CASSFGRYGYTF
CDR3nt: TGTGCCAGCAGCTTTGGGAGATATGGCTACACCTTC
j_gene: TRBJ1-2
d_gene: -
abundance: few
v_gene: TRBV11-1

CDR3aa: CASSPQSDSPLHF
CDR3nt: TGTGCCAGCTCACCACAATCGGATTCACCCCTCCACTTT
j_gene: TRBJ1-6
d_gene: -
abundance: -
v_gene: TRBV18

CDR3aa: CASSVESTNYEQYF
CDR3nt: TGTGCCAGCAGCGTAGAATCGACCAACTACGAGCAGTACTTC
j_gene: TRBJ2-7
d_gene: -
abundance: once
v_gene: TRBV9

CDR3aa: CASSYSGGGTYEQYF
CDR3nt: TGTGCCAGCAGTTACTCTGGCGGGGGAACCTACGAGCAGTACTTC
j_gene: TRBJ2-7
d_gene: TRBD2
abundance: -
v_gene: TRBV6-6

CDR3aa: CASSPRSRTTDTQYF
CDR3nt: TGTGCCAGCTCACCACGCTCCAGGACCACAGATACGCAGTATTTT
j_gene: TRBJ2-3
d_gene: -
abundance: -
v_gene: TRBV18

CDR3aa: CSAAVASDSYEQYF
CDR3nt: TGCAGCGCCGCGGTGGCTAGCGATTCCTACGAGCAGTACTTC
j_gene: TRBJ2-7
d_gene: -
abundance: once
v_gene: TRBV29-1

CDR3aa: CASSYRPGNTIYF
CDR3nt: TGTGCCAGCAGTTACCGGCCGGGAAACACCATATATTTT
j_gene: TRBJ1-3
d_gene: -
abundance: -
v_gene: TRBV6-2/TRBV6-3

CDR3aa: CASSLARGGNQPQHF
CDR3nt: TGTGCCAGCAGCTTAGCGCGGGGAGGGAATCAGCCCCAGCATTTT
j_gene: TRBJ1-5
d_gene: -
abundance: -
v_gene: TRBV7-2

CDR3aa: CASSPRLQAGTDTQYF
CDR3nt: TGTGCCAGCTCACCACGTTTGCAGGCCGGCACAGATACGCAGTATTTT
j_gene: TRBJ2-3
d_gene: -
abundance: -
v_gene: TRBV18

CDR3aa: CASSVDPGGGYTF
CDR3nt: TGTGCCAGCAGCGTAGATCCGGGGGGCGGCTACACCTTC
j_gene: TRBJ1-2
d_gene: -
abundance: -
v_gene: TRBV9

CDR3aa: CASSIGTSGINYEQFF
CDR3nt: TGTGCCAGCAGTATAGGGACTAGCGGAATAAACTATGAGCAGTTCTTC
j_gene: TRBJ2-1
d_gene: TRBD2
abundance: -
v_gene: TRBV27

CDR3aa: CASQSGGEGSQPQHF
CDR3nt: TGTGCCAGCCAGTCGGGGGGGGAGGGGAGTCAGCCCCAGCATTTT
j_gene: TRBJ1-5
d_gene: -
abundance: -
v_gene: TRBV6-5

CDR3aa: CASAPLRSGPYNEQFF
CDR3nt: TGCGCCAGCGCTCCCCTCAGAAGTGGCCCCTACAATGAGCAGTTCTTC
j_gene: TRBJ2-1
d_gene: -
abundance: -
v_gene: TRBV5-1

CDR3aa: CASSLAGGGGNTIYF
CDR3nt: TGTGCCAGCAGTCTGGCGGGGGGAGGAGGAAACACCATATATTTT
j_gene: TRBJ1-3
d_gene: -
abundance: -
v_gene: TRBV27

CDR3aa: CASSKARHQPQHF
CDR3nt: TGTGCCAGTAGTAAGGCGCGACATCAGCCCCAGCATTTT
j_gene: TRBJ1-5
d_gene: -
abundance: -
v_gene: TRBV19

CDR3aa: CASSATSGGDNEQFF
CDR3nt: TGTGCCAGCAGCGCTACTAGCGGGGGCGACAATGAGCAGTTCTTC
j_gene: TRBJ2-1
d_gene: TRBD2
abundance: once
v_gene: TRBV2

CDR3aa: CASRPKGDRGTEAFF
CDR3nt: TGTGCCAGTAGACCCAAGGGGGACAGGGGCACTGAAGCTTTCTTT
j_gene: TRBJ1-1
d_gene: TRBD1
abundance: -
v_gene: TRBV19

CDR3aa: CASSPSADFYEQYF
CDR3nt: TGTGCCAGCAGCCCGAGCGCAGACTTCTACGAGCAGTACTTC
j_gene: TRBJ2-7
d_gene: -
abundance: -
v_gene: TRBV11-3

CDR3aa: CASSFRLAANQETQYF
CDR3nt: TGTGCCAGCAGCTTTAGACTAGCGGCTAACCAAGAGACCCAGTACTTC
j_gene: TRBJ2-5
d_gene: TRBD2
abundance: -
v_gene: TRBV7-6

CDR3aa: CASSPLGHSGDEQFF
CDR3nt: TGCGCCAGCAGCCCGCTCGGACACTCAGGCGATGAGCAGTTCTTC
j_gene: TRBJ2-1
d_gene: -
abundance: -
v_gene: TRBV5-1

CDR3aa: CASSLEGETAQYF
CDR3nt: TGTGCCAGCAGCTTAGAGGGTGAGACGGCCCAGTACTTC
j_gene: TRBJ2-5
d_gene: -
abundance: -
v_gene: TRBV7-9

CDR3aa: CASSGAAGGIYNEQFF
CDR3nt: TGTGCCAGCAGCGGAGCGGCGGGAGGTATATACAATGAGCAGTTCTTC
j_gene: TRBJ2-1
d_gene: TRBD2
abundance: -
v_gene: TRBV11-2